This T cell receptor (beta chain) comes out of a study of blood T cells in healthy people across ages (dated by TCRdb to between 2014 and 2016). Regarding the research as a whole: In model experiments, template switching captured roughly one uniquely barcoded TCR beta cDNA molecule for every two T cells. The study measured age-related changes in TCR beta repertoire diversity using deep sequencing normalized with unique cDNA molecular identifiers. The donors were divided into four age groups: young (average approximately 17 years), middle-aged (approximately 41), aged (about 62) and long-lived (around 80). To avoid experimental bias, donors of different ages were distributed randomly across sequencing lanes. The study analyzed two additional independent replicas of 1 million unique cDNA reads from the same blood draw for two donors, one aged 18 to 30 and one aged 80 or older. General findings and caveats noted by the study authors: A strong correlation was found between observed TCR beta diversity and the percentage of naive T cells measured by flow cytometry. Estimates of total diversity based on one million sequenced T cells were considered lower bounds and underestimates. Compared with the aged group, the long-lived group had more naive CD4+ T cells, fewer expanded clones and increased TCR diversity, a pattern suggesting age selection. As age increased, observed TCR beta diversity per million T cells dropped in a roughly linear way, and a significant reduction was already evident by age about 40. Because donor CMV infection status was unknown, age-related changes in expanded clonotypes were potentially confounded. Conclusive comparison of naive and antigen-experienced compartments was prevented by the profiling of bulk unsorted PBMCs.

Donors were 39 systemically healthy Caucasian individuals from Russia aged roughly 6 to 100 years. Each donor gave about 9.7 milliliters of peripheral blood, drawn into EDTA-treated Vacutainer tubes. PBMCs were isolated by Ficoll-Paque density-gradient centrifugation, with at least 6 million obtained per sample. Trizol reagent was used to extract total RNA from PBMCs, with at least 6 micrograms per sample. The percentages of naive CD45RAhigh/CD27high T cells were determined by flow cytometry on a PBMC aliquot from every donor. This clonotype showed up just a few times. Its recognized antigen is unknown. Per-base quality was not reported, and no clone a single base away is much larger than it. Receptor amplification or capture employed 5' RACE. Sequenced using an Illumina HiSeq 2500. A second PCR of about 6 to 12 cycles was performed with a sample-barcoded 5' primer and a J-beta primer mix. A template-switch 5' adaptor carrying 12 random nucleotides introduced a unique molecular identifier onto each TCR beta cDNA molecule. Each sample yielded at least 2.5 million CDR3-containing paired-end reads. The Mint cDNA synthesis kit, primed by a TRBC-specific oligonucleotide, was used to synthesize first-strand cDNA from all RNA. After uracil-DNA glycosylase treatment, a first 18-cycle PCR used universal primers M1SS and BC2_uni_R on all cDNA. Under the source paper's analysis protocol: For normalization, 1 million high-quality reads were randomly selected from each sample, with every read carrying a distinct molecular identifier. Instead of being binned into consensus sequences, reads that shared molecular identifiers were thrown out. MiTCR, set to a Q25 quality threshold and the strictest error-elimination algorithm, was used for CDR3 identification, clonotype clustering and error correction. Lower-bound total TCR beta diversity was estimated with a nonparametric unseen species model using Euler transformation. The public reads were quality trimmed at Q25 with fastp and then assembled into clones with MiXCR by TCRdb, keeping productive beta chains. Merged by CDR3 protein, the rows form single entries marked with the most common genes and DNA. TCRdb's processing, not the authors' own work, is the source of the V and J calls. Counted in this sample were some 1.6 million distinct CDR3 sequences; roughly 32% of them appeared once. Clones ranked in the top ten supply about 11% of the sample.

V is shortened by 4 bases, J by 2 bases, and the region joining them spans 15 bases. The CDR3 runs 16 amino acids, cysteine and phenylalanine included. Left in the record is the CDR3 DNA by itself, 48 bases read in frame from the first base. The germline V gene yields SGHTA for CDR1 and FQGTGA for CDR2. The TCR originated in a woman in her 30s in good health. The receptor chain draws on TRBV7-3 and TRBJ1-5; the D gene lacks a confident call. Input material: blood. The sequenced DNA: TGTGCCAGCAGCTCCCGGAGGTACACCGGCAATCAGCCCCAGCATTTT. Its protein product is CASSSRRYTGNQPQHF.